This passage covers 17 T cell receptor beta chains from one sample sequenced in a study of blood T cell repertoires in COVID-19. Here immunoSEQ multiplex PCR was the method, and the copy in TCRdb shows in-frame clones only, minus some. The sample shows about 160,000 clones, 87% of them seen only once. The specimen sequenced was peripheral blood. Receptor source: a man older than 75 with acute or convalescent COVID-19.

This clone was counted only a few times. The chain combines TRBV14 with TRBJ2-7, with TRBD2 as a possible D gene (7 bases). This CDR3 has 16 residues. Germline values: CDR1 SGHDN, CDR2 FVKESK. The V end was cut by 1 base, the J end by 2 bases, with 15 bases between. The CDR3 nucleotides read TGTGCCAGCAGCCAAGGGGGGGGGCGCGGAACCTACGAGCAGTACTTC. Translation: CASSQGGGRGTYEQYF.

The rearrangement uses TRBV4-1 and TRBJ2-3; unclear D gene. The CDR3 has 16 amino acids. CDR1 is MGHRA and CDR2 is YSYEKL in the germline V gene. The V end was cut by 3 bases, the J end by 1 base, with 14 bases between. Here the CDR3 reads CASSQKLLRGTDTQYF. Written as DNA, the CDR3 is TGCGCCAGCAGCCAGAAACTACTCCGGGGCACAGATACGCAGTATTTT.

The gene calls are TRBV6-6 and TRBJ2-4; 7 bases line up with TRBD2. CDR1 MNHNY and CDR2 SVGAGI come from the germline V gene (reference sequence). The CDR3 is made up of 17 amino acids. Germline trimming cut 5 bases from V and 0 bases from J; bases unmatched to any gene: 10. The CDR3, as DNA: TGTGCCAGCAGTCACCCTCAGGGAGGGGCAGCCAAAAACATTCAGTACTTC. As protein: CASSHPQGGAAKNIQYF.

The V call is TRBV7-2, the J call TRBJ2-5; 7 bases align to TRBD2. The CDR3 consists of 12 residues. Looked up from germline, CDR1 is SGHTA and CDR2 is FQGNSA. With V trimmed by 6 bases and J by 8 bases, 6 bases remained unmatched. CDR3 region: CASRRERGTQYF. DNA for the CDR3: TGTGCCAGCAGGCGGGAGAGGGGAACCCAGTACTTC. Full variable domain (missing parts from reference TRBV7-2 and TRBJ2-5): GAGVSQSPSNKVTEKGKDVELRCDPISGHTALYWYRQSLGQGLEFLIYFQGNSAPDKSGLPSDRFSAERTGGSVSTLTIQRTQQEDSAVYLCASRRERGTQYFGPGTRLLVL.

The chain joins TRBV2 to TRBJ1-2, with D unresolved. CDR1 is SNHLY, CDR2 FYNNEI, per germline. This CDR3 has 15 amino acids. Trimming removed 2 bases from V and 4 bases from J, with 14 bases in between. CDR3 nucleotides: TGTGCCAGCAGTGAAATAATTGTCGGTCGCTATGGCTACACCTTC. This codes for CASSEIIVGRYGYTF.

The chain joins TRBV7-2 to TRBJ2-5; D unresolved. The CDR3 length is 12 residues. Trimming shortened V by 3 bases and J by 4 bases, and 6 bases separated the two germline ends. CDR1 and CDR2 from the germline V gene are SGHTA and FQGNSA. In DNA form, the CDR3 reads TGTGCCAGCAGCTTTAGGAGAGAGACCCAGTACTTC. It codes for CASSFRRETQYF.

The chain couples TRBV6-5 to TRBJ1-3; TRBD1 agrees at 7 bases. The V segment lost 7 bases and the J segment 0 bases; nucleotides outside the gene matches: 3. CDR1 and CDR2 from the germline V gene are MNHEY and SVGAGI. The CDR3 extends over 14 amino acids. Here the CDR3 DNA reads TGTGCCAGCATAGGGGGCCCCTCTGGAAACACCATATATTTT. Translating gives CASIGGPSGNTIYF.

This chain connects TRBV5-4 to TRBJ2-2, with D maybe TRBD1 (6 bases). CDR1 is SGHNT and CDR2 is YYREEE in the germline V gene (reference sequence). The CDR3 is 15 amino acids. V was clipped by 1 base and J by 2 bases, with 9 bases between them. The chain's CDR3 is CASSLPRGNTGELFF. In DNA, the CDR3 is TGTGCCAGCAGCTTGCCCAGGGGAAACACCGGGGAGCTGTTTTTT.

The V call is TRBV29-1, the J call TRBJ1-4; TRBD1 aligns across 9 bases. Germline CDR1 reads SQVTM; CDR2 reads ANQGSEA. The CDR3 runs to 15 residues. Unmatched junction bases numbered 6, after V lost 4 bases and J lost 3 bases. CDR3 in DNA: TGCAGCGTTGTGGGACAGGGAGGGGCTAATGAAAAACTGTTTTTT. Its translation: CSVVGQGGANEKLFF. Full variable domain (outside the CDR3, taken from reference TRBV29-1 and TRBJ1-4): SAVISQKPSRDICQRGTSLTIQCQVDSQVTMMFWYRQQPGQSLTLIATANQGSEATYESGFVIDKFPISRPNLTFSTLTVSNMSPEDSSIYLCSVVGQGGANEKLFFGSGTQLSVL.

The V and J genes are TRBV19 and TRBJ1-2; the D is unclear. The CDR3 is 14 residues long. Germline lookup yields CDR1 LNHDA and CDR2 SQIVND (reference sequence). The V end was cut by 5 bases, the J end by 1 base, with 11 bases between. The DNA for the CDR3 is TGTGCCAGTAGTCCACGAGTAGTTAACTATGGCTACACCTTC. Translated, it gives CASSPRVVNYGYTF.

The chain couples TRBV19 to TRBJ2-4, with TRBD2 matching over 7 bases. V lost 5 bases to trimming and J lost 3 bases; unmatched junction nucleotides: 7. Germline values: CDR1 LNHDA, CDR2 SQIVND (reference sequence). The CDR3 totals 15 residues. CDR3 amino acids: CASSPLGGSKNIQYF. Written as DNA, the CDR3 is TGTGCCAGTAGTCCCCTCGGGGGGAGCAAAAACATTCAGTACTTC.

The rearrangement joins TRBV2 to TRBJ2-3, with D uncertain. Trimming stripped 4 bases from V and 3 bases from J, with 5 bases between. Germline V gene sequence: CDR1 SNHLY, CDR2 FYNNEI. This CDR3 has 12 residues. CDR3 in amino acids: CASSVVTDTQYF. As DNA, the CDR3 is TGTGCCAGCAGTGTAGTGACAGATACGCAGTATTTT.

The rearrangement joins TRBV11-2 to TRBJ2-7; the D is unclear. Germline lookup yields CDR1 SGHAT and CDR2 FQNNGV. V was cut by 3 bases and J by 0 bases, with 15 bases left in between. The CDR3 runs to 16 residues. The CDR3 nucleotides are TGTGCCAGCAGCTTGGGCATGGCAGACCTCTCCTACGAGCAGTACTTC. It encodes CASSLGMADLSYEQYF.

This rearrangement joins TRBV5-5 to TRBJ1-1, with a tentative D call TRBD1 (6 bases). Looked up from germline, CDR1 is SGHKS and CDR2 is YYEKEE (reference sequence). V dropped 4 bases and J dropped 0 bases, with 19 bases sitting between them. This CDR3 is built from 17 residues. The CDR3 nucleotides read TGTGCCAGCAGCCCGTTAGGGGGTACCTTCATGAACACTGAAGCTTTCTTT. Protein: CASSPLGGTFMNTEAFF.

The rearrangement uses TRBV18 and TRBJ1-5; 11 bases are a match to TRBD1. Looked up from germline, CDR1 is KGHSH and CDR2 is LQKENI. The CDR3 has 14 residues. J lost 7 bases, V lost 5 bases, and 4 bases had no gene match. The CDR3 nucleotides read TGTGCCAGCTCAGGACAGGGGGCAGAACAGCCCCAGCATTTT. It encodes CASSGQGAEQPQHF.

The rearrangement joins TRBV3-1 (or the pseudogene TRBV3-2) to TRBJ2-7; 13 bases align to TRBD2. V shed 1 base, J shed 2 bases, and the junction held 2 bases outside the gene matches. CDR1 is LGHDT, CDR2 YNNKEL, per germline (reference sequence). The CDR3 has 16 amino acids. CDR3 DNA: TGTGCCAGCAGCCAAGGGACTAGCGGGGGACCCTACGAGCAGTACTTC. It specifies CASSQGTSGGPYEQYF.

The CDR3 sequence is CASSKDPRAGVSEDTQYF. The CDR3 bases are TGTGCCAGCAGCAAAGATCCTCGGGCAGGGGTGTCCGAAGATACGCAGTATTTT. The V call is TRBV21-1, the J call TRBJ2-3; TRBD1 reflects the table's D call only, with no check against the DNA. TRBV21-1 is classified as a pseudogene. There are 18 residues in the CDR3.